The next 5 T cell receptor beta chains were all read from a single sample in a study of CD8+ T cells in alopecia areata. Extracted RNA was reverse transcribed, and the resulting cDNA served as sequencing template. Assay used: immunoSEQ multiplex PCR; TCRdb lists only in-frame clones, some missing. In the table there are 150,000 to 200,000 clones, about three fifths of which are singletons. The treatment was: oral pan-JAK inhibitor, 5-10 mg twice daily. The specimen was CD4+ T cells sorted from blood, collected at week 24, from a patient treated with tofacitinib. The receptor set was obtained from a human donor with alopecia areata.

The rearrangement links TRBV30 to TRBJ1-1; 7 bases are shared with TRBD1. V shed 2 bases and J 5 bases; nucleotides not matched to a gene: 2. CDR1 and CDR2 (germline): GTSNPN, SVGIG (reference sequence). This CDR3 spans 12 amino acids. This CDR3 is CAWSTGETEAFF. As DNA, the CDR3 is TGTGCCTGGAGTACAGGGGAAACTGAAGCTTTCTTT.

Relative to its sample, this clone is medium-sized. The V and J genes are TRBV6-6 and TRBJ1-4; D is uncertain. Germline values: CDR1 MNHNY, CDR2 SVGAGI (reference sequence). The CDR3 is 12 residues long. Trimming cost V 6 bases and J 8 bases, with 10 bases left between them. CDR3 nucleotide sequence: TGTGCCAGCAGCCCCGGAAAGGAAAAACTGTTTTTT. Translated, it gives CASSPGKEKLFF.

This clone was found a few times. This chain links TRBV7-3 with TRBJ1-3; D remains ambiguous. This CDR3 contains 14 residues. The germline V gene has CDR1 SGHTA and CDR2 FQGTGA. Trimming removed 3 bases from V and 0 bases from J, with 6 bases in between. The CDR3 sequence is CASSLTGSGNTIYF. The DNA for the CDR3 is TGTGCCAGCAGCTTGACCGGCTCTGGAAACACCATATATTTT.

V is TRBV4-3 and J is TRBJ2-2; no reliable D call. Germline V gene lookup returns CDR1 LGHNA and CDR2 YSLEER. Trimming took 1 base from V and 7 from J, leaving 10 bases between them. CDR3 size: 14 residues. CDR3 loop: CASSQAGEIGELFF. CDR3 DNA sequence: TGCGCCAGCAGCCAAGCCGGCGAGATCGGGGAGCTGTTTTTT.

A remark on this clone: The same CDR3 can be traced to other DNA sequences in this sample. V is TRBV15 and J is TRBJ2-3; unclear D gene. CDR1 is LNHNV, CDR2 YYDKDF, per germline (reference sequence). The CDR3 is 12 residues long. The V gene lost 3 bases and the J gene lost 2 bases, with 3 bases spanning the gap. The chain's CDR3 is CATSRATDTQYF. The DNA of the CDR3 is TGTGCCACCAGCAGGGCCACAGATACGCAGTATTTT.